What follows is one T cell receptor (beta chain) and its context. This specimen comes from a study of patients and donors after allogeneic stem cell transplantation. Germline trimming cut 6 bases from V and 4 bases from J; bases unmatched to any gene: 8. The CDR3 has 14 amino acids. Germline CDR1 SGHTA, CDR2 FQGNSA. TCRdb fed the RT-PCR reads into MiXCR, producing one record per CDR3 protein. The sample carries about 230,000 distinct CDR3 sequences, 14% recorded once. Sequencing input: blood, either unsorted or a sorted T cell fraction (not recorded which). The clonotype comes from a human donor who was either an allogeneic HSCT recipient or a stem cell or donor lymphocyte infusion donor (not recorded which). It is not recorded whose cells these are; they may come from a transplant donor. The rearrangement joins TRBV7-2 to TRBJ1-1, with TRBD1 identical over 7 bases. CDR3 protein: CASSLSGGPTEAFF. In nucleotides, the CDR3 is TGTGCCAGCAGTCTCTCAGGGGGGCCCACTGAAGCTTTCTTT.